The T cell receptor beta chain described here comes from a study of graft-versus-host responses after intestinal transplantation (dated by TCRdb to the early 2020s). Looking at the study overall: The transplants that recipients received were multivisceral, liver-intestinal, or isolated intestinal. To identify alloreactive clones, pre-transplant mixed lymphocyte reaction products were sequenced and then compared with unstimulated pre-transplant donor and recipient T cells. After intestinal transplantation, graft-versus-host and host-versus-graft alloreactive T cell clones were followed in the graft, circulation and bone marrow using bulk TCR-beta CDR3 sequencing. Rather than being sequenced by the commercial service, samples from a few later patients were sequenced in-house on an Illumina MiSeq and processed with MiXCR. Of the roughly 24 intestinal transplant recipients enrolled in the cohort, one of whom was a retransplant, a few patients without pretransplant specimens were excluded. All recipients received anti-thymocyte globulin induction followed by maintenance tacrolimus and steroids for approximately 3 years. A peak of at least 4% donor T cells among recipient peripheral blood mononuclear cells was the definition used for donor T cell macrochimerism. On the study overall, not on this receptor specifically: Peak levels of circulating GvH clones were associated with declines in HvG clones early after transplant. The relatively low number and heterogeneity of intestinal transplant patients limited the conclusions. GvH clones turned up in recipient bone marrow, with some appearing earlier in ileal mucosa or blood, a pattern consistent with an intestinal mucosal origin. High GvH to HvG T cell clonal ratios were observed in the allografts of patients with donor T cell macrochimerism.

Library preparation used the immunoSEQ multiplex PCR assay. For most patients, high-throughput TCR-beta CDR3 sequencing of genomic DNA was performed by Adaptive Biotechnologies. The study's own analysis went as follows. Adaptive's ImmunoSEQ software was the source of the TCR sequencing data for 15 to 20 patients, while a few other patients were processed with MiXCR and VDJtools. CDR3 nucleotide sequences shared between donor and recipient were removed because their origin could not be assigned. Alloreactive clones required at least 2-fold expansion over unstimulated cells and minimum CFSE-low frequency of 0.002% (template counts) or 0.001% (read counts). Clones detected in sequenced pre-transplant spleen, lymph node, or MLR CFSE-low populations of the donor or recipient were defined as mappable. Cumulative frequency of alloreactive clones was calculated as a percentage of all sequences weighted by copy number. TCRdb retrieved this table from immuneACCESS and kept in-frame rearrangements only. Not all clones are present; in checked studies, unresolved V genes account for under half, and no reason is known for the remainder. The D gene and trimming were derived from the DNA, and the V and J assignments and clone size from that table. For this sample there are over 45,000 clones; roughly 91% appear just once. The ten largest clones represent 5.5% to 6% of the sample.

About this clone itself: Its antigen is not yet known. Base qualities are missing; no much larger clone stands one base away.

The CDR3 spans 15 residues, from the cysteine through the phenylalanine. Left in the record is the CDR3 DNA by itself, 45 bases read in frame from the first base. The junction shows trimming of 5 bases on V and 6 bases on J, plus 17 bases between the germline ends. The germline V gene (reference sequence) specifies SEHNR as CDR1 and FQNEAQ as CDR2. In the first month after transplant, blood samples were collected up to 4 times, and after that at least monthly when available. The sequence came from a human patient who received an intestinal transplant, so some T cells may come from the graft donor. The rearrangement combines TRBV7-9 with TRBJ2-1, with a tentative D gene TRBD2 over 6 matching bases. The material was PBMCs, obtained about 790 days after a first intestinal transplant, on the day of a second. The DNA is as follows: TGTGCCAGCAGCCCCTCCTCGAGCGGGCGCAATGAGCAGTTCTTC. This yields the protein CASSPSSSGRNEQFF.